This T cell receptor (beta chain) was sequenced in a study of T cells after yellow fever vaccination. The V and J ends lost 0 bases and 3 bases respectively, with 8 bases between them. The CDR3 contains 14 residues. Looked up from germline, CDR1 is MNHEY and CDR2 is SVGAGI. This clonotype was counted a few times. Its target is not known. General study findings and limits: Among all clonotypes, a small share was observed in both CD4 and CD8 compartments.

TCRdb passed the 5' RACE reads through MiXCR, listing each CDR3 protein once. The data hold about 240,000 distinct CDR3 sequences, with about 7.1% observed a single time. The sample was CD4+ T cells sorted from PBMCs, taken 15 days after the yellow fever booster vaccination. This sequence was found in a man aged 30 to 39 who received the YFV17D yellow fever vaccine. This chain links TRBV6-5 with TRBJ1-2, with no clear D. The DNA of the CDR3 is TGTGCCAGCAGTTACTCGAGCATCTACTATGGCTACACCTTC. Its protein is CASSYSSIYYGYTF.